Included here is one T cell receptor (beta chain) sequence, with context. Its antigen remains unidentified. Mismatch with germline at one junction end may stem from a read error. cDNA specific to TCR beta was made from roughly 500 ng of total RNA, with a constant-region primer employed for priming. Employing slightly modified ARM-PCR, three nested multiplex PCR rounds were run, and these gave rise to the TCR beta libraries. Use of TRBV1-TRBV30 forward primers with a C-beta reverse primer characterized the first two PCR rounds, which lasted roughly 11 cycles each. From the multiplex PCR reads, TCRdb called clonotypes with MiXCR, one entry per CDR3 protein. Of 300,000 to 350,000 distinct CDR3 sequences in the sample, less than 75% were seen once. The entry originates in a study of tumor-infiltrating lymphocytes in primary liver carcinoma. Study-level information: Primary liver carcinoma, confirmed by histopathology, was surgically resected. T1-T3 N0M0 was the stage of the tumors, which were about 4.2 to 11 cm across.

Germline loops: CDR1 MNHEY, CDR2 SVGAGI. This CDR3 is 14 amino acids long. Overall study results and limits: Tumor-adjacent and tumor-blood pairs displayed less overlap than did pairs of tumor regions. The top-250-clone fraction was significantly higher in tumors than in blood (p = 0.039).

Germline DNA was extracted too, while blood RNA derived from unsorted whole blood. This TCR came from a man aged 35 to 55 with primary liver carcinoma and hepatitis B virus infection. The chain has TRBV6-5 and TRBJ2-7, with D perhaps matching TRBD2 (5 bases). The sample consisted of peripheral blood. CDR3 nucleotide sequence: TGTGGCAGCAGTTACTCAGCGGAATCTTACGAGCAGTACTTC. Protein: CGSSYSAESYEQYF.